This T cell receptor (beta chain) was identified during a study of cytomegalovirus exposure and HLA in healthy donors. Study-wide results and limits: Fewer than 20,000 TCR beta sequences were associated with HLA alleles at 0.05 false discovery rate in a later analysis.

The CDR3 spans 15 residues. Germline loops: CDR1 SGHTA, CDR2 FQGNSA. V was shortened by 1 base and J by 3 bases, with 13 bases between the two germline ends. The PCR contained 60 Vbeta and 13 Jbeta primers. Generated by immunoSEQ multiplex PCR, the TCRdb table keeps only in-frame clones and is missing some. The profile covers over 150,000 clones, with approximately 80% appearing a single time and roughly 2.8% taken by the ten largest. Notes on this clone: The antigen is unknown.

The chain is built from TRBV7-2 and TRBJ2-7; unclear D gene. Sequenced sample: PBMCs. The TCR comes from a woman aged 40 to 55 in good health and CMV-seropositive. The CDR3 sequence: CASSLGAAGFYEQYF. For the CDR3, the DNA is TGTGCCAGCAGCTTAGGGGCCGCAGGATTCTACGAGCAGTACTTC.